The 27 T cell receptor beta chains in this list originate from one sample, sequenced in a study of shared clonotypes between healthy human individuals (TCRdb year 2020). CD8 naive samples were CD45RO-negative cells positively selected for CCR7, giving a CD45RA+CCR7+ population that excluded TemRA cells. Library creation used the immunoSEQ multiplex PCR assay. Entries here come from immuneACCESS through TCRdb and include only in-frame sequences with V and J called. Some clones fail to appear in such tables; in the studies checked, an unresolved V gene covers under half of the shortfall, and the cause of the remainder is unknown. Within this sample are about 2.1 million clones, with 80% to 95% of them counted one time only. Approximately 1.6% of the sample comes from the top ten. Sequenced material: naive CD8+ T cells from PBMCs. The cell subset or site label, as the study defines it: CD45RA+CCR7+. All receptors come from a young man in good health. Some clones in this sample may be carry-over from other donors' samples.

The CDR3 nucleotides are TGTGCCAGCAGCTCGGGCAACGAGCAGTACTTC. As protein: CASSSGNEQYF. The rearrangement links TRBV11-2 to TRBJ2-7; D uncertain. CDR1 SGHAT and CDR2 FQNNGV come from the germline V gene. This CDR3 has 11 amino acids. V was pared by 4 bases and J by 5 bases, with 6 bases between.

In its sample, this clone was seen once. The gene calls are TRBV7-2 and TRBJ2-2; 7 bases match TRBD2. This CDR3 region has 18 residues. V lost 4 bases to trimming and J lost 7 bases; unmatched junction nucleotides: 18. Looked up from germline, CDR1 is SGHTA and CDR2 is FQGNSA. The CDR3 bases are TGTGCCAGCAGCTCCCCCCCCCGTCTAGCGGTATTAGACGGGGAGCTGTTTTTT. This gives the protein CASSSPPRLAVLDGELFF.

The chain uses TRBV7-8 and TRBJ2-1; D may be TRBD2 (5 bases). Germline assignment: CDR1 SGHVS and CDR2 FQNEAQ. The CDR3 is 14 amino acids. V was trimmed by 3 bases and J by 2 bases, leaving 8 bases between them. CDR3 in DNA: TGTGCCAGCAGCTTCTGGGAGACCTACAATGAGCAGTTCTTC. Its protein product is CASSFWETYNEQFF.

The chain is built from TRBV7-9 and TRBJ2-7; TRBD2 agrees at 9 bases. The ends lost 5 bases at V and 7 bases at J; junction bases unmatched: 15. CDR3 length: 16 amino acids. The V gene's germline CDR1 is SEHNR and CDR2 FQNEAQ (reference sequence). The CDR3 nucleotides are TGTGCCAGCAGCCTCTATCGGGTAGCGGGAGCGAGTGAGCAGTACTTC. This encodes CASSLYRVAGASEQYF.

The chain uses TRBV7-9 and TRBJ2-3, with no clear D. V lost 2 bases and J lost 2, with 11 bases in between. The CDR3 spans 15 residues. The germline V gene has CDR1 SEHNR and CDR2 FQNEAQ (reference sequence). CDR3 sequence (DNA): TGTGCCAGCAGCTTATATGACGTTATCACAGATACGCAGTATTTT. Protein product: CASSLYDVITDTQYF.

The gene calls are TRBV28 and TRBJ1-5, with 7 bases matching TRBD1. CDR3 length: 15 amino acids. Germline V CDR1 and CDR2: MDHEN, SYDVKM. V gave up 6 bases and J gave up 6 bases; unmatched junction bases: 11. The CDR3 nucleotides are TGTGCCAGCAGACGAGGCCCGGGACAGACTCAGCCCCAGCATTTT. It yields the protein CASRRGPGQTQPQHF.

This chain connects TRBV6-6 to TRBJ2-5; the D gene is possibly TRBD1 (5 bases). V dropped 8 bases and J dropped 1 base, with 14 bases sitting between them. The germline V gene encodes CDR1 MNHNY and CDR2 SVGAGI (reference sequence). The length of the CDR3 is 14 residues. CDR3 protein: CASSQWGSQETQYF. The CDR3 DNA sequence: TGTGCCAGCTCCCAATGGGGCTCCCAAGAGACCCAGTACTTC.

The V call is TRBV30, the J call TRBJ2-5; D might be TRBD2 (6 bases). The CDR3 has 13 residues. V was pared by 5 bases and J by 0 bases, with 10 bases between. Germline V gene lookup returns CDR1 GTSNPN and CDR2 SVGIG (reference sequence). The CDR3 is CAWGGTYQETQYF. The CDR3 region has the DNA TGTGCCTGGGGGGGGACGTACCAAGAGACCCAGTACTTC.

The chain couples TRBV5-4 to TRBJ2-7, with TRBD2 matching 8 bases. V lost 4 bases and J lost 3; bases outside the gene matches: 9. This CDR3 has 15 amino acids. The germline gives CDR1 SGHNT, CDR2 YYREEE (reference sequence). For the CDR3, the DNA is TGTGCCAGCAGCATTACTAGCGGAGGACACTACGAGCAGTACTTC. Translating it yields CASSITSGGHYEQYF.

The chain joins TRBV27 to TRBJ2-5; D gene ambiguous. The CDR3 is made up of 11 amino acids. CDR1 MNHEY and CDR2 SMNVEV come from the germline V gene (reference sequence). V lost 8 bases to trimming and J lost 5 bases, with 9 bases between them. DNA for the CDR3: TGTGCCAGCCCCGCATTGGAGACCCAGTACTTC. Translating it yields CASPALETQYF.

The chain joins TRBV4-1 to TRBJ2-7, with 13 bases identical to TRBD2. V lost 4 bases, J lost 4 bases, and 4 bases stayed unmatched. This CDR3 spans 15 amino acids. CDR1 is MGHRA, CDR2 YSYEKL, per germline. The chain's CDR3 is CASSLGTSGTYEQYF. As DNA, the CDR3 is TGCGCCAGCAGCCTCGGGACTAGCGGGACATACGAGCAGTACTTC.

V gene TRBV9 combines with J gene TRBJ2-7; 7 bases line up with TRBD1. From germline, CDR1 is SGDLS and CDR2 YYNGEE. The CDR3 contains 12 residues. Unmatched junction bases numbered 7, after V lost 7 bases and J lost 6 bases. The CDR3 nucleotides are TGTGCCAGCGGACGGCAGGGGGTCGAGCAGTACTTC. Amino acid sequence: CASGRQGVEQYF. Drawing the rest from reference TRBV9 and TRBJ2-7, the complete variable domain is DSGVTQTPKHLITATGQRVTLRCSPRSGDLSVYWYQQSLDQGLQFLIQYYNGEERAKGNILERFSAQQFPDLHSELNLSSLELGDSALYFCASGRQGVEQYFGPGTRLTVT.

This chain connects TRBV7-9 to TRBJ2-5; D is perhaps TRBD2 (6 bases). The CDR3 spans 17 residues. Per the germline V gene, CDR1 is SEHNR and CDR2 is FQNEAQ (reference sequence). The ends were cut back, 5 bases at V and 4 bases at J, with 23 bases in the middle. The CDR3 region is CASSTRYGPGVGETQYF. In DNA form, the CDR3 reads TGTGCCAGCAGCACCCGTTATGGTCCGGGAGTGGGAGAGACCCAGTACTTC.

CDR3 nucleotides: TGCGCCAGCAGCGAGGGACTAGCGCCCAAAGAGACCCAGTACTTC. This sequence encodes CASSEGLAPKETQYF. The rearrangement uses TRBV5-1 and TRBJ2-5, with 10 bases aligning to TRBD2. This CDR3 region has 15 residues. Per the germline V gene, CDR1 is SGHRS and CDR2 is YFSETQ. After removal of 4 bases from V and 3 bases from J, the junction contained 6 bases not matched to a gene. The entire variable domain, with the rest obtained from reference TRBV5-1 and TRBJ2-5, is as follows: KAGVTQTPRYLIKTRGQQVTLSCSPISGHRSVSWYQQTPGQGLQFLFEYFSETQRNKGNFPGRFSGRQFSNSRSEMNVSTLELGDSALYLCASSEGLAPKETQYFGPGTRLLVL.

The chain uses TRBV27 and TRBJ1-2; D not certain. Trimming removed 6 bases from V and 5 bases from J, with 16 bases in between. The germline gives CDR1 MNHEY, CDR2 SMNVEV (reference sequence). The CDR3 is 14 residues long. This CDR3 is CASSIGRSHYGYTF. The CDR3 nucleotides read TGTGCCAGCAGCATCGGAAGGAGCCATTATGGCTACACCTTC.

Regarding this clone: The same CDR3 can be traced to other DNA sequences in this sample. The chain combines TRBV29-1 with TRBJ1-1; 7 bases map to TRBD1. Germline V lookup: CDR1 SQVTM, CDR2 ANQGSEA. This CDR3 has 11 amino acids. With V trimmed by 7 bases and J by 7 bases, 6 bases remained unmatched. CDR3 region: CSARQGGEAFF. As DNA, the CDR3 is TGCAGCGCCCGACAGGGCGGTGAAGCTTTCTTT.

The chain employs TRBV28 and TRBJ1-1; weak D call: TRBD1 (5 bases). The V and J ends lost 5 bases and 6 bases respectively, with 16 bases between them. Germline V gene lookup returns CDR1 MDHEN and CDR2 SYDVKM. The CDR3 loop spans 14 amino acids. The CDR3 DNA follows: TGTGCCAGCAGTCCCTTGATTACGGGGGCTGAAGCTTTCTTT. This translates into CASSPLITGAEAFF.

This chain joins TRBV27 and TRBJ1-2; D remains unclear. The CDR3 totals 17 residues. Germline assignment: CDR1 MNHEY and CDR2 SMNVEV (reference sequence). The V and J ends lost 5 bases and 5 bases respectively, with 24 bases between them. CDR3 in amino acids: CASSASLATARGYGYTF. The CDR3 DNA reads as TGTGCCAGCAGTGCTAGTCTGGCTACAGCCCGAGGATATGGCTACACCTTC.

V gene TRBV25-1 combines with J gene TRBJ2-7; D gene uncertain. Trimming took 3 bases from V and 4 from J, leaving 10 bases between them. CDR3 size: 13 residues. CDR1 is MGHDK and CDR2 is SYGVNS in the germline V gene. CDR3 bases: TGTGCCAGCAGTGAGTGGGAAGGGTACGAGCAGTACTTC. This gives the protein CASSEWEGYEQYF.

The V and J genes are TRBV9 and TRBJ2-4, with 7 bases identical to TRBD1. CDR1 is SGDLS, CDR2 YYNGEE, per germline. The CDR3 loop spans 13 amino acids. The V and J ends lost 4 bases and 8 bases, in that order; junction bases with no gene match: 6. The CDR3 DNA follows: TGTGCCAGCAGCTACCGACAGGGCGACATTCAGTACTTC. Translation: CASSYRQGDIQYF.

This chain's CDR3 is CASSLDFSAGNFYEQYF. The CDR3, as DNA: TGCGCCAGCAGCTTGGATTTTTCGGCAGGGAATTTCTACGAGCAGTACTTC. The rearrangement links TRBV5-1 to TRBJ2-7; D might be TRBD1 (5 bases). Per the germline V gene, CDR1 is SGHRS and CDR2 is YFSETQ. The CDR3 consists of 17 residues. V was trimmed by 0 bases and J by 3 bases, leaving 19 bases between them.

The rearrangement joins TRBV2 to TRBJ1-2; 9 bases line up with TRBD1. J lost 3 bases, V lost 7 bases, and 9 bases had no gene match. Germline V gives CDR1 SNHLY, CDR2 FYNNEI. The CDR3 extends over 15 amino acids. The CDR3 region has the DNA TGTGCCAGCATATCCCGGGACAGGGAGGACTATGGCTACACCTTC. This codes for CASISRDREDYGYTF.

Of note for this clone: This specimen includes other DNA sequences encoding the same CDR3. The chain combines TRBV6-5 with TRBJ1-2, with TRBD1 matching over 9 bases. After removal of 2 bases from V and 6 bases from J, the junction contained 1 base not matched to a gene. Germline V gene sequence: CDR1 MNHEY, CDR2 SVGAGI. The CDR3 runs to 13 residues. In DNA, the CDR3 is TGTGCCAGCAGTTACCGGACAGGGGATGGCTACACCTTC. Translation gives CASSYRTGDGYTF.

This clone was recorded once. The genes are TRBV5-1 and TRBJ2-7; 11 positions match TRBD2. The length of the CDR3 is 18 residues. The trim removed 4 bases at V and 0 bases at J, leaving 12 bases unmatched. CDR1 SGHRS and CDR2 YFSETQ come from the germline V gene. CDR3 amino acids: CASSAQELAGALSYEQYF. The CDR3 coding sequence is TGCGCCAGCAGCGCACAAGAACTAGCGGGGGCGCTCTCCTACGAGCAGTACTTC.

The genes are TRBV28 and TRBJ2-7, with TRBD2 as a possible D gene (6 bases). The V and J ends lost 3 bases and 0 bases respectively, with 24 bases between them. Germline CDR1 is MDHEN and CDR2 is SYDVKM. The CDR3 extends over 19 amino acids. The CDR3 here is CASSFNAVTRDSPSYEQYF. CDR3 coding DNA: TGTGCCAGCAGTTTCAACGCCGTAACCCGGGACTCTCCCTCCTACGAGCAGTACTTC.

This clone was observed a single time. The chain recombines TRBV7-8 with TRBJ2-7, with D hard to call. Per the germline V gene, CDR1 is SGHVS and CDR2 is FQNEAQ. Trimming cost V 0 bases and J 3 bases, with 21 bases left between them. The CDR3 is 18 amino acids. CDR3: CASSLALAATVLIYEQYF. CDR3 nucleotides: TGTGCCAGCAGCTTAGCGTTGGCGGCCACAGTCCTTATCTACGAGCAGTACTTC.

The chain is built from TRBV6-5 and TRBJ1-2; TRBD1 aligns across 12 bases. From germline, CDR1 is MNHEY and CDR2 SVGAGI. The junction had 8 bases not matched to a gene; V was cut back by 0 bases and J by 12 bases. The CDR3 is made up of 15 amino acids. In DNA, the CDR3 is TGTGCCAGCAGTTACTCGATGGGACAGGGGGCGGGCGACACCTTC. Translation gives CASSYSMGQGAGDTF.